The 2 T cell receptor beta chains below come from one sample, sequenced in a study of T cell responses to AZD1222 COVID-19 vaccine. Here immunoSEQ multiplex PCR was the method, and the copy in TCRdb shows in-frame clones only, minus some. The table lists some 150,000 clones, 75% to 85% of them singletons. The source material was peripheral blood, sampled 28 days after the second dose of the MenACWY control vaccine. These receptors were obtained from an adult who received the MenACWY meningococcal vaccine as a control.

The V and J genes are TRBV10-1 and TRBJ2-1; D is uncertain. The length of the CDR3 is 12 residues. V dropped 7 bases and J dropped 8 bases, with 12 bases sitting between them. Per the germline V gene, CDR1 is WNHNN and CDR2 is SYGVQD (reference sequence). CDR3 DNA sequence: TGCGCCAGCAACCCCCACTGGGATGAGCAGTTCTTC. Its translation is CASNPHWDEQFF.

J is TRBJ1-1 and V is TRBV15, with 7 bases identical to TRBD1. The trim removed 0 bases at V and 4 bases at J, leaving 5 bases unmatched. This CDR3 contains 15 residues. Looked up from germline, CDR1 is LNHNV and CDR2 is YYDKDF (reference sequence). DNA for the CDR3: TGTGCCACCAGCAGAGAAAAGGGGGCTGGCACTGAAGCTTTCTTT. Residues: CATSREKGAGTEAFF.